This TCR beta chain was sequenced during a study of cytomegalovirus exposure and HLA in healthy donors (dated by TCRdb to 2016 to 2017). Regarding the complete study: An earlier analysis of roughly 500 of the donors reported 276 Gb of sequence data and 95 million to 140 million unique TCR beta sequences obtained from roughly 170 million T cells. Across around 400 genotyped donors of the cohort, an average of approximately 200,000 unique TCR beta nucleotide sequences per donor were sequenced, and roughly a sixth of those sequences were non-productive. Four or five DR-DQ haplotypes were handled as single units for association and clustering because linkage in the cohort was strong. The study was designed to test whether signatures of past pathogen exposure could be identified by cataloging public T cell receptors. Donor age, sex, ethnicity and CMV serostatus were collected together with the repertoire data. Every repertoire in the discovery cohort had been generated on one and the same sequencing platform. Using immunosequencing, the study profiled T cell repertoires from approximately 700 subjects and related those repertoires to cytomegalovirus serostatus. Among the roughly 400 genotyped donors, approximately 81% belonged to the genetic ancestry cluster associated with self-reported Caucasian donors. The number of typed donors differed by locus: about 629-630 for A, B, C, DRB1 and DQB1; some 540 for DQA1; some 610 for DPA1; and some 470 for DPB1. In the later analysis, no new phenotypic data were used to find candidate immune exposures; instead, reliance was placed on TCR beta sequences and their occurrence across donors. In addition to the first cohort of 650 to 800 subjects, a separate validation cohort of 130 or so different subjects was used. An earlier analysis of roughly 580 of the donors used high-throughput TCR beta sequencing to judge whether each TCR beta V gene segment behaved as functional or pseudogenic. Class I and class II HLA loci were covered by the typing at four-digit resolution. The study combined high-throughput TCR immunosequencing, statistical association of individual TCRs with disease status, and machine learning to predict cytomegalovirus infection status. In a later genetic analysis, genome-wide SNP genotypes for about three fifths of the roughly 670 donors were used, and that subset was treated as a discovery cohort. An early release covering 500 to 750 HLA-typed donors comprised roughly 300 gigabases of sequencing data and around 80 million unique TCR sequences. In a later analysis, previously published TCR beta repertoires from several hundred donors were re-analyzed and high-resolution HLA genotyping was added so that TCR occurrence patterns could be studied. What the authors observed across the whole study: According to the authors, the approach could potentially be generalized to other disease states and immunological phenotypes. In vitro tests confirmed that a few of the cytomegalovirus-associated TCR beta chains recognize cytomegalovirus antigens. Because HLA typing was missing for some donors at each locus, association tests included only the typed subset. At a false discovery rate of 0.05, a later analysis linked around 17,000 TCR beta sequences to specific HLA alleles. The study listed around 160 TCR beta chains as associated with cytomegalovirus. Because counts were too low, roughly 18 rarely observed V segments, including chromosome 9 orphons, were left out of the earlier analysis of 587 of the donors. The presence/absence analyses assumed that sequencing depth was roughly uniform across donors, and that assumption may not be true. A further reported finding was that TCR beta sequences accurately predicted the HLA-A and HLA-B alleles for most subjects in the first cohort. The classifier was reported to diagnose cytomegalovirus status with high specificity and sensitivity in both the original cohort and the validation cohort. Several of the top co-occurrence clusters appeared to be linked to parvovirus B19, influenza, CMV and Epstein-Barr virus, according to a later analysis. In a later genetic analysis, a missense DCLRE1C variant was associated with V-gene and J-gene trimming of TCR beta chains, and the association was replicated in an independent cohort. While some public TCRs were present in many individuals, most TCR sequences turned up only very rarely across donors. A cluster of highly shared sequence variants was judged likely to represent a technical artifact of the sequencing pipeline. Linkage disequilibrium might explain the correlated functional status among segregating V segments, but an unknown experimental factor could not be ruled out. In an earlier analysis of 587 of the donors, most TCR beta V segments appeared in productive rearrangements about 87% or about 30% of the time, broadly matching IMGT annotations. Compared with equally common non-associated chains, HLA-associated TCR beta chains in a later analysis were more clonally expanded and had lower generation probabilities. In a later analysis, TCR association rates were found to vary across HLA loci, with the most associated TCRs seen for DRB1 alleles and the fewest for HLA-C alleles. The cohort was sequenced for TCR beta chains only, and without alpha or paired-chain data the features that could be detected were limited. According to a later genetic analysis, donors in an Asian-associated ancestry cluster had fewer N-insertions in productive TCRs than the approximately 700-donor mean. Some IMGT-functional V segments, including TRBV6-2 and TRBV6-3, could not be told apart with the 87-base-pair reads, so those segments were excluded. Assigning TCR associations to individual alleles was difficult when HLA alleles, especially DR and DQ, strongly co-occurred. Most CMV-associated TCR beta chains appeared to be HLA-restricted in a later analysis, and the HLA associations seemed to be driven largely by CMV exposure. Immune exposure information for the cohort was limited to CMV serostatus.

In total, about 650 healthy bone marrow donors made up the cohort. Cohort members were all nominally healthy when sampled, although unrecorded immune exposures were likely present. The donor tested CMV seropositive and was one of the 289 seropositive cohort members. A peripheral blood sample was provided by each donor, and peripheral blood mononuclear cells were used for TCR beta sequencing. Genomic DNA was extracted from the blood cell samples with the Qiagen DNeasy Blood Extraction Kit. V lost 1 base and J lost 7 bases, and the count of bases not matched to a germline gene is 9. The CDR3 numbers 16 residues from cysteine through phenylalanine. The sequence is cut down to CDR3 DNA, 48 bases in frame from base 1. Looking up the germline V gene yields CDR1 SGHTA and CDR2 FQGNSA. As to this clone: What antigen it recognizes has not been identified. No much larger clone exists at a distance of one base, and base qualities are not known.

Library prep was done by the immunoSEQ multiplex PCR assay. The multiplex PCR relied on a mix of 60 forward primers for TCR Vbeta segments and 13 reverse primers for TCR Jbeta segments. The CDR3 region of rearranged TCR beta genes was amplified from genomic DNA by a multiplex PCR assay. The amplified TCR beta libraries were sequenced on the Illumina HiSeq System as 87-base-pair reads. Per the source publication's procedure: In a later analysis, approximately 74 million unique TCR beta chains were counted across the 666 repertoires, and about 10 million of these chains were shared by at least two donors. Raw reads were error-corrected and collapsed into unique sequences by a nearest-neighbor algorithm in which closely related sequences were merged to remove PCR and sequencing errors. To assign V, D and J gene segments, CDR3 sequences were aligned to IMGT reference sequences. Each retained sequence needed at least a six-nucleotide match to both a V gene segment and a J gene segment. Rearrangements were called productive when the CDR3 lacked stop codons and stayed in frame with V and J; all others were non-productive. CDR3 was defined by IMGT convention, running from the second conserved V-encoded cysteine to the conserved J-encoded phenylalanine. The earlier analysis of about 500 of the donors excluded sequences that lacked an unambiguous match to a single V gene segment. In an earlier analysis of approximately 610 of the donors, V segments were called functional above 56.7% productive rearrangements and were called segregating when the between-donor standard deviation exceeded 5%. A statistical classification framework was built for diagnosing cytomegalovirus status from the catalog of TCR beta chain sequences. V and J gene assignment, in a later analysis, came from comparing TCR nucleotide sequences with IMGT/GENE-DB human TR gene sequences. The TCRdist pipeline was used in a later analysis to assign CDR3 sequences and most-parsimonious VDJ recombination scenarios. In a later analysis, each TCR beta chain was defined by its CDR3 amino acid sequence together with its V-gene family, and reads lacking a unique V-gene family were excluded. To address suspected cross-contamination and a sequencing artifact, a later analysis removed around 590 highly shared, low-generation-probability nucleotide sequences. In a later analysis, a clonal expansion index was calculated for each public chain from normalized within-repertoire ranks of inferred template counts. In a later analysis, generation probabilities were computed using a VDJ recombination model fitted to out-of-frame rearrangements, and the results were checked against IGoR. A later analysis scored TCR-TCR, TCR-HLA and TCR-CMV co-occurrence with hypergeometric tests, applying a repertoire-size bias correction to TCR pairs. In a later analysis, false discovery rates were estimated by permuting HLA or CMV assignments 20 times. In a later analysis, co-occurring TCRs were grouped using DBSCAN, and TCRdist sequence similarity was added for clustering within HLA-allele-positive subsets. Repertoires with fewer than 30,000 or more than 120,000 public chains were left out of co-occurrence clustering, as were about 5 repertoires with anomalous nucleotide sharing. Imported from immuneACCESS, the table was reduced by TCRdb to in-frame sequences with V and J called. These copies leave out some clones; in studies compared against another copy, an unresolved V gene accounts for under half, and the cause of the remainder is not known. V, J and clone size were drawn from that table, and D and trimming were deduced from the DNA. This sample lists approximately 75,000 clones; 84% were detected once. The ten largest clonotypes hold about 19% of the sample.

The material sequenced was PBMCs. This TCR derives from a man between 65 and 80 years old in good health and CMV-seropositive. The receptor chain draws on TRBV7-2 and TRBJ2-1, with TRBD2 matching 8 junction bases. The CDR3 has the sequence CASSLEFGRGANEQFF. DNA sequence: TGTGCCAGCAGCTTAGAGTTCGGGCGGGGGGCAAATGAGCAGTTCTTC.